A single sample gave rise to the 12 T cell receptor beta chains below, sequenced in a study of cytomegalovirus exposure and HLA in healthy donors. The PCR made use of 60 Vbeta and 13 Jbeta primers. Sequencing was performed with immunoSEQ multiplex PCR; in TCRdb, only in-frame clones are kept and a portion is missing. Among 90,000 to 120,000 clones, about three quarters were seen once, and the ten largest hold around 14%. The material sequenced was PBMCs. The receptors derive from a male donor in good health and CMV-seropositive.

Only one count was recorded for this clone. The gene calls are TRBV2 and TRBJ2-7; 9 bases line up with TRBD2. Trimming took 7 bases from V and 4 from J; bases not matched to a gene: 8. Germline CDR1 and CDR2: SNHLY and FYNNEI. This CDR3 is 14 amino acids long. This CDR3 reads CASKTGLAVYEQYF. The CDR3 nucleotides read TGTGCCAGCAAAACGGGACTAGCAGTTTACGAGCAGTACTTC.

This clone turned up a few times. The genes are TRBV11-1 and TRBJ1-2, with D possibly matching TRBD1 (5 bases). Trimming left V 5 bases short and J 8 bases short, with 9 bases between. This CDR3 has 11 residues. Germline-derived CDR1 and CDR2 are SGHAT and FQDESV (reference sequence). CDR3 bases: TGTGCCAGCAGCGGGCGGACAGGCTACACCTTC. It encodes CASSGRTGYTF.

The CDR3 sequence: CAWRPTGYARNTIYF. The CDR3 DNA reads TGTGCCTGGAGACCTACAGGGTATGCACGAAACACCATATATTTT. V usage is TRBV30 and J usage is TRBJ1-3, with a weak D call TRBD1 (6 bases). Germline CDR1 reads GTSNPN; CDR2 reads SVGIG (reference sequence). The CDR3 sequence is 15 residues long. Trimming pared 3 bases from V and 5 bases from J, leaving 17 bases between.

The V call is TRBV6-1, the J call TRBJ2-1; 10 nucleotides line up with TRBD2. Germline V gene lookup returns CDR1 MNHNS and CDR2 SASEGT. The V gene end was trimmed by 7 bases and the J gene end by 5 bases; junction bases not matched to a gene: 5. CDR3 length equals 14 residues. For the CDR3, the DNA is TGTGCCAGCAAACTAGCGGGGAGACACAATGAGCAGTTCTTC. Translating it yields CASKLAGRHNEQFF.

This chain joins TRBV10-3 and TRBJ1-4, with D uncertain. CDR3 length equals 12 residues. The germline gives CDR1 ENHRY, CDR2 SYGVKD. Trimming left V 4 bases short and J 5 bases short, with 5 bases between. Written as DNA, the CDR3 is TGTGCCATCAGTGGAGTAAATGAAAAACTGTTTTTT. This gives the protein CAISGVNEKLFF.

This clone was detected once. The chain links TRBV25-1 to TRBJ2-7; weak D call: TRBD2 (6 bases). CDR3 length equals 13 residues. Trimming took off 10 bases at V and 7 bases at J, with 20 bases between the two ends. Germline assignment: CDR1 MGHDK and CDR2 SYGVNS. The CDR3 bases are TGTGCCACTCGATCGGGACTCCCCTTTGAGCAGTACTTC. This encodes CATRSGLPFEQYF.

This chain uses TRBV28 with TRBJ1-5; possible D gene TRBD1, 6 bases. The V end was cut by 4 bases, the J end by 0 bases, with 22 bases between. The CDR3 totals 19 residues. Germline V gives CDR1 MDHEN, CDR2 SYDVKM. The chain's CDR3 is CASSSYRVVGRGSNQPQHF. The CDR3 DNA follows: TGTGCCAGCAGTTCCTACAGGGTAGTGGGAAGGGGTAGCAATCAGCCCCAGCATTTT.

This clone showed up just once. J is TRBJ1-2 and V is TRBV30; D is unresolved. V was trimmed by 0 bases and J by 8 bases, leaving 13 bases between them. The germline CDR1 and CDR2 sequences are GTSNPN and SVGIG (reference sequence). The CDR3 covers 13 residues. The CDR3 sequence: CAWSVRETGGYTF. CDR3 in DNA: TGTGCCTGGAGTGTAAGGGAGACGGGGGGCTACACCTTC.

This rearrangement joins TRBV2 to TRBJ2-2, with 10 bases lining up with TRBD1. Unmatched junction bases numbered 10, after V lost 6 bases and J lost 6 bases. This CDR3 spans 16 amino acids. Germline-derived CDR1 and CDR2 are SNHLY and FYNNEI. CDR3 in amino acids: CASRTGSDRGSGELFF. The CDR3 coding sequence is TGTGCCAGCAGGACTGGATCGGACAGGGGGTCCGGGGAGCTGTTTTTT. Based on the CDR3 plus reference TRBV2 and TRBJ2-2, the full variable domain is EPEVTQTPSHQVTQMGQEVILRCVPISNHLYFYWYRQILGQKVEFLVSFYNNEISEKSEIFDDQFSVERPDGSNFTLKIRSTKLEDSAMYFCASRTGSDRGSGELFFGEGSRLTVL.

The CDR3 DNA is TGTGCCAGCAGACTACAGGGGTATAGCAATCAGCCCCAGCATTTT. Translated: CASRLQGYSNQPQHF. V usage is TRBV2 and J usage is TRBJ1-5; 7 nucleotides align to TRBD1. The CDR3 extends over 15 amino acids. Per germline, CDR1 SNHLY and CDR2 FYNNEI. Trimming at V came to 6 bases and at J to 0 bases, leaving 5 bases not matched to a gene.

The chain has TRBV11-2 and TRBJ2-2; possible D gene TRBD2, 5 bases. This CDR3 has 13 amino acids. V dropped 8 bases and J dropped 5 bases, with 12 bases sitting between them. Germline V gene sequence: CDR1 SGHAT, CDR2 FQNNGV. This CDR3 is CASRGLLTGELFF. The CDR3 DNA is TGTGCCAGCCGTGGACTTCTAACCGGGGAGCTGTTTTTT.

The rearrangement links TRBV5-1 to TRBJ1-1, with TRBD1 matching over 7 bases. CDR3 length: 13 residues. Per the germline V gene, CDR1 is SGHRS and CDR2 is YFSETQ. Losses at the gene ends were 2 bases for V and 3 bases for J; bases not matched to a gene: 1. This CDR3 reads CASSFQGDTEAFF. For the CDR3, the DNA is TGCGCCAGCAGCTTCCAGGGGGACACTGAAGCTTTCTTT.